The 28 T cell receptor beta chains in this list originate from one sample, sequenced in a study of T cells in localized non-small cell lung cancer. Here immunoSEQ multiplex PCR was the method, and the copy in TCRdb shows in-frame clones only, minus some. The sample contains tens of thousands of clones, approximately 88% of which appear only once. This specimen consisted of peripheral blood, obtained before any cancer treatment. These receptor sequences come from a man aged 40-75 years with stage I lung adenocarcinoma.

To note about this clone: The junction departs from the called germline gene at one end, perhaps through a read error. The chain combines TRBV28 with TRBJ2-7, with a tentative D call TRBD2 (6 bases). This CDR3 contains 11 residues. Germline V gene lookup returns CDR1 MDHEN and CDR2 SYDVKM. The CDR3 coding sequence is TGTGCCAGCAGTTTGGGACTTGTTCAACACTTC. Amino acid sequence: CASSLGLVQHF. The complete variable domain, with remaining parts taken from reference TRBV28 and TRBJ2-7, reads DVKVTQSSRYLVKRTGEKVFLECVQDMDHENMFWYRQDPGLGLRLIYFSYDVKMKEKGDIPEGYSVSREKKERFSLILESASTNQTSMYLCASSLGLVQHFGPGTRLTVT.

The chain has TRBV5-1 and TRBJ2-2, with a tentative D call TRBD1 (5 bases). CDR1 and CDR2 from the germline V gene are SGHRS and YFSETQ. The V end was cut by 0 bases, the J end by 6 bases, with 9 bases between. The CDR3 extends over 14 amino acids. The chain's CDR3 is CASSLEGAAGELFF. In DNA, the CDR3 is TGCGCCAGCAGCTTGGAAGGGGCGGCCGGGGAGCTGTTTTTT.

The chain uses TRBV19 and TRBJ2-3, with 9 bases fitting TRBD2. J gave up 5 bases and V 4 bases, and 13 bases lay outside the gene matches. Looked up from germline, CDR1 is LNHDA and CDR2 is SQIVND (reference sequence). The CDR3 covers 17 residues. In DNA, the CDR3 is TGTGCCAGTAGTAGACTACTAGCGGGCCCGGGAGGAGATACGCAGTATTTT. Translated, it gives CASSRLLAGPGGDTQYF. The entire variable domain, with the rest obtained from reference TRBV19 and TRBJ2-3, is as follows: DGGITQSPKYLFRKEGQNVTLSCEQNLNHDAMYWYRQDPGQGLRLIYYSQIVNDFQKGDIAEGYSVSREKKESFPLTVTSAQKNPTAFYLCASSRLLAGPGGDTQYFGPGTRLTVL.

This chain connects TRBV29-1 to TRBJ2-5, with D unresolved. V lost 2 bases, J lost 5 bases, and 9 bases lay in between. This CDR3 has 12 amino acids. CDR1 is SQVTM, CDR2 ANQGSEA, per germline. CDR3 coding DNA: TGCAGCGTTGAAACTTCCAGGGAGACCCAGTACTTC. Translation: CSVETSRETQYF.

This clone was detected only a few times. The chain couples TRBV7-3 to TRBJ2-3; D remains ambiguous. The germline V and J ends were trimmed by 5 bases and 1 base, with 4 bases remaining between them. CDR1 SGHTA and CDR2 FQGTGA come from the germline V gene. There are 12 residues in the CDR3. CDR3 amino acids: CASSPGTDTQYF. The CDR3 DNA is TGTGCCAGCAGCCCCGGCACAGATACGCAGTATTTT.

This rearrangement joins TRBV7-2 to TRBJ2-5, with D possibly being TRBD1 (6 bases). Between the trimmed V and J ends, which lost 3 bases and 1 base, there was a span of 9 bases. CDR1 and CDR2 (germline): SGHTA, FQGNSA. This CDR3 has 14 residues. CDR3 nucleotide sequence: TGTGCCAGCAGCTTCGGACAGCTCCAAGAGACCCAGTACTTC. Translation gives CASSFGQLQETQYF.

V is TRBV5-1 and J is TRBJ2-1; TRBD2 matches 14 bases. The ends lost 3 bases at V and 2 bases at J; junction bases unmatched: 10. The CDR3 length is 19 residues. Germline CDR1 is SGHRS and CDR2 is YFSETQ. CDR3 residues: CASSSTRLAGGWTYNEQFF. In DNA, the CDR3 is TGCGCCAGCAGCTCCACCCGACTAGCGGGGGGGTGGACCTACAATGAGCAGTTCTTC.

This chain uses TRBV6-5 with TRBJ2-7; D may correspond to TRBD1 or TRBD2 (5 bases each). The CDR3 loop spans 14 amino acids. CDR1 and CDR2 (germline): MNHEY, SVGAGI. With 5 bases removed from V and 2 bases from J, the gap between germline ends came to 13 bases. CDR3 bases: TGTGCCAGCAGTGCATCCGGGACCCCCTACGAGCAGTACTTC. Translation gives CASSASGTPYEQYF.

This chain uses TRBV28 with TRBJ2-4, with a tentative D call TRBD2 (5 bases). Per the germline V gene, CDR1 is MDHEN and CDR2 is SYDVKM. The CDR3 sequence is 14 residues long. V gave up 5 bases and J gave up 6 bases, with 14 bases separating them. CDR3 coding DNA: TGTGCCAGCAGTCCCTCTCTAGGAGGAAACATTCAGTACTTC. It is translated as CASSPSLGGNIQYF. Full variable domain (outside the CDR3, taken from reference TRBV28 and TRBJ2-4): DVKVTQSSRYLVKRTGEKVFLECVQDMDHENMFWYRQDPGLGLRLIYFSYDVKMKEKGDIPEGYSVSREKKERFSLILESASTNQTSMYLCASSPSLGGNIQYFGAGTRLSVL.

The chain uses TRBV4-1 and TRBJ1-1; unclear D gene. Trimming cost V 1 base and J 1 base, with 10 bases left between them. The germline V gene encodes CDR1 MGHRA and CDR2 YSYEKL. CDR3 length equals 15 residues. The CDR3 is CASSQGSRRNTEAFF. The CDR3 coding sequence is TGCGCCAGCAGCCAAGGGAGCCGAAGGAACACTGAAGCTTTCTTT.

The gene calls are TRBV6-5 and TRBJ1-6; no clear D gene. From germline, CDR1 is MNHEY and CDR2 SVGAGI. Trimming stripped 0 bases from V and 6 bases from J, with 3 bases between. The CDR3 loop spans 13 amino acids. The CDR3 region is CASSYSANSPLHF. DNA of the CDR3: TGTGCCAGCAGTTACTCCGCTAATTCACCCCTCCACTTT.

This rearrangement joins TRBV28 to TRBJ2-1, with 8 bases lining up with TRBD2. Germline lookup yields CDR1 MDHEN and CDR2 SYDVKM. Trimming removed 8 bases from V and 1 base from J; junction bases left unmatched: 7. The CDR3 runs to 15 residues. CDR3 residues: CASVGAGVSYNEQFF. The CDR3 DNA is TGTGCCAGCGTTGGAGCGGGAGTTTCCTACAATGAGCAGTTCTTC.

The chain employs TRBV11-2 and TRBJ1-1; a weak D match, TRBD1 (5 bases). Between the trimmed V and J ends, which lost 6 bases and 1 base, there was a span of 21 bases. The germline V gene encodes CDR1 SGHAT and CDR2 FQNNGV. This CDR3 is built from 17 residues. As DNA, the CDR3 is TGTGCCAGCAGAAGCACCGGGGCCGACCGCCCGAACACTGAAGCTTTCTTT. Protein sequence: CASRSTGADRPNTEAFF.

The CDR3 DNA is TGTGCCAGTAGTCCGGACAGGGGGCAAGGAGAGACCCAGTACTTC. It yields the protein CASSPDRGQGETQYF. The V and J genes are TRBV19 and TRBJ2-5, with 11 bases matching TRBD1. This CDR3 has 15 amino acids. The germline V gene encodes CDR1 LNHDA and CDR2 SQIVND (reference sequence). The V and J ends lost 5 bases and 4 bases, in that order; junction bases with no gene match: 6.

This clone came up once. The genes are TRBV7-9 and TRBJ2-3, with TRBD2 matching 7 bases. Germline lookup yields CDR1 SEHNR and CDR2 FQNEAQ (reference sequence). The CDR3 has 14 residues. V was clipped by 2 bases and J by 4 bases; unmatched bases: 3. Written as DNA, the CDR3 is TGTGCCAGCAGCTTAAGGGCGGGGGCAGATACGCAGTATTTT. Its translation is CASSLRAGADTQYF.

This rearrangement joins TRBV7-2 to TRBJ2-5, with 7 bases lining up with TRBD1. Losses at the gene ends were 1 base for V and 4 bases for J; bases not matched to a gene: 6. This CDR3 contains 15 residues. Germline V gene sequence: CDR1 SGHTA, CDR2 FQGNSA. The CDR3 loop is CASSLGGTVGETQYF. The CDR3 DNA is TGTGCCAGCAGCTTAGGAGGGACAGTTGGAGAGACCCAGTACTTC.

V usage is TRBV5-6 and J usage is TRBJ2-7, with 10 bases fitting TRBD1. Trimming took 4 bases from V and 3 from J; bases not matched to a gene: 4. This CDR3 region has 14 residues. The germline V gene has CDR1 SGHDT and CDR2 YYEEEE. CDR3 DNA: TGTGCCAGCAGCGCCGGGACAGGGGTCTACGAGCAGTACTTC. Translated, it gives CASSAGTGVYEQYF.

This chain links TRBV7-8 with TRBJ2-5; D is perhaps TRBD1 or TRBD2 (6 bases each). In germline, CDR1 is SGHVS, CDR2 FQNEAQ. The CDR3 is 15 amino acids. Trimming stripped 5 bases from V and 4 bases from J, with 17 bases between. In DNA, the CDR3 is TGTGCCAGCAGCCCCCTTCCGGGGGCGCGAGAGACCCAGTACTTC. Its translation is CASSPLPGARETQYF.

The V gene is TRBV2, the J gene TRBJ2-1, with 8 positions matching TRBD2. Per the germline V gene, CDR1 is SNHLY and CDR2 is FYNNEI. CDR3 length: 12 amino acids. Losses at the gene ends were 11 bases for V and 2 bases for J; bases not matched to a gene: 2. The CDR3, as DNA: TGTGCCGAGGGACTAGCCTACAATGAGCAGTTCTTC. The encoded protein is CAEGLAYNEQFF.

The chain employs TRBV5-1 and TRBJ2-7; D is undetermined. Between the trimmed V and J ends, which lost 4 bases and 5 bases, there was a span of 13 bases. Germline CDR1 SGHRS, CDR2 YFSETQ. The CDR3 spans 13 residues. CDR3 sequence (DNA): TGCGCCAGCAGCCCCACTTTTGTAGACGAGCAGTACTTC. As protein: CASSPTFVDEQYF.

The chain carries TRBV5-4 and TRBJ2-1; 9 bases agree with TRBD2. This CDR3 is 16 amino acids long. CDR1 SGHNT and CDR2 YYREEE come from the germline V gene (reference sequence). J lost 6 bases, V lost 6 bases, and 13 bases had no gene match. The CDR3 DNA is TGTGCCAGCAACCACCCGGCGGGAGGGCAGTCCAATGAGCAGTTCTTC. Protein product: CASNHPAGGQSNEQFF.

CDR3 nucleotide sequence: TGCGCCAGCAGAGTCGCGGGGCGGAACAATGAGCAGTTCTTC. It yields the protein CASRVAGRNNEQFF. The V call is TRBV5-1, the J call TRBJ2-1, with a possible D match to TRBD2 (6 bases). The CDR3 runs to 14 residues. From germline, CDR1 is SGHRS and CDR2 YFSETQ. Trimming cost V 5 bases and J 5 bases, with 14 bases left between them.

This rearrangement joins TRBV10-3 to TRBJ2-7; TRBD1 might be the D (6 bases). V dropped 7 bases and J dropped 6 bases, with 16 bases sitting between them. The CDR3 covers 13 residues. CDR1 and CDR2 (germline): ENHRY, SYGVKD. The CDR3 DNA reads as TGTGCCATCACAACTACGACAGGATCCGAGCAGTACTTC. It yields the protein CAITTTTGSEQYF.

A word on this clone: One end of the junction does not line up with germline, which may come from a read error. This rearrangement joins TRBV28 to TRBJ1-1; D is possibly TRBD1 (5 bases). Germline CDR1 and CDR2: MDHEN and SYDVKM. This CDR3 contains 14 residues. CDR3 DNA sequence: TGTGCCAGCATCCCGGGGCACCCGAACCCTGAAGCTTTCTTT. Amino acids: CASIPGHPNPEAFF.

The chain joins TRBV9 to TRBJ2-5; 12 bases fit TRBD1. V gave up 0 bases and J gave up 5 bases; unmatched junction bases: 8. This CDR3 contains 17 residues. CDR1 is SGDLS and CDR2 is YYNGEE in the germline V gene. This CDR3 reads CASSVGRGQGAMETQYF. The CDR3 nucleotides read TGTGCCAGCAGCGTAGGTAGGGGACAGGGGGCTATGGAGACCCAGTACTTC.

CDR3 nucleotides: TGCGCCAGCAGCCCTCCCGGGGACCAGTGGACGCAGTATTTT. It encodes CASSPPGDQWTQYF. The V gene is TRBV4-1, the J gene TRBJ2-3, with D possibly called TRBD1 or TRBD2 (5 bases each). Germline CDR1 reads MGHRA; CDR2 reads YSYEKL. The CDR3 is 14 amino acids. Between the trimmed V and J ends, which lost 4 bases and 9 bases, there was a span of 17 bases.

The chain is built from TRBV19 and TRBJ1-1; D call uncertain. CDR1 LNHDA and CDR2 SQIVND come from the germline V gene (reference sequence). With 3 bases removed from V and 6 bases from J, the gap between germline ends came to 17 bases. The CDR3 extends over 15 amino acids. Here the CDR3 DNA reads TGTGCCAGTAGTATTATGTATGGGGTTATGGCTGAAGCTTTCTTT. This sequence encodes CASSIMYGVMAEAFF.

The chain uses TRBV21-1 and TRBJ1-4; the D segment call TRBD1 is taken from the table without a DNA check. TRBV21-1 is recorded as a pseudogene. There are 18 residues in the CDR3. CDR3 nucleotide sequence: TGTGCCAGCAGCACCCCCGGGACAGGGACCCCTAGGAATGAAAAACTGTTTTTT. This encodes CASSTPGTGTPRNEKLFF.